Listed below are T cell receptor beta chains from one sample, sequenced in a study of blood T cell repertoires in COVID-19. Assay: immunoSEQ multiplex PCR; the TCRdb copy retains only in-frame clones and omits some. The sample yields about 250,000 clones, just under 85% seen once. The source material was peripheral blood. These receptors were taken from a man aged 50-60 years with acute or convalescent COVID-19. Both conserved end residues are part of each CDR3. The D gene is left open where the match is weak. The size of a clone is reported for some rows only, either as once, few or many, or as a class for expanded clones.

CDR3 length	V gene	J gene	clone size	D gene	CDR3 DNA	CDR3 protein
14	TRBV3-1/TRBV3-2	TRBJ1-2	.	.	TGTGCCAGCAGCCAACAGGGCCCCTTCTATGGCTACACCTTC	CASSQQGPFYGYTF
15	TRBV9	TRBJ1-2	.	.	TGTGCCAGCAGCGTAGTCCCGGGAGCTAACTATGGCTACACCTTC	CASSVVPGANYGYTF
14	TRBV5-4	TRBJ2-3	.	.	TGTGCCAGCAGCTCGATGACTAGCACAGATACGCAGTATTTT	CASSSMTSTDTQYF
13	TRBV11-2	TRBJ1-1	.	TRBD1	TGTGCCAGCAGCCGACAGGGGACCACTGAAGCTTTCTTT	CASSRQGTTEAFF
15	TRBV28	TRBJ2-7	.	TRBD2	TGTGCCAGCAGTAATGCCGGGACTAGCGGTGACGAGCAGTACTTC	CASSNAGTSGDEQYF
15	TRBV4-1	TRBJ2-2	.	.	TGCGCCAGCAGCCGACGTAGCGTTGACACCGGGGAGCTGTTTTTT	CASSRRSVDTGELFF
14	TRBV27	TRBJ2-5	.	TRBD1	TGTGCCAGCAGACCCGGACAGGGGGAAGAGACCCAGTACTTC	CASRPGQGEETQYF
14	TRBV9	TRBJ1-6	.	.	TGTGCCAGCAGCGTAGGGAGCCATAATTCACCCCTCCACTTT	CASSVGSHNSPLHF
14	TRBV2	TRBJ1-2	.	.	TGTGCCAGCATGGGACAAGCCTTTTCCTATGGCTACACCTTC	CASMGQAFSYGYTF
18	TRBV11-3	TRBJ2-7	.	TRBD2	TGTGCCAGCAGCCAAACCGGGACTAGCGGGACGAAAGGGTACGAGCAGTACTTC	CASSQTGTSGTKGYEQYF
15	TRBV7-2	TRBJ2-1	.	.	TGTGCCAGCAGCTTAGGCGCGCTAGACTACAATGAGCAGTTCTTC	CASSLGALDYNEQFF
14	TRBV29-1	TRBJ2-2	once	.	TGCAGCGCCCTTAGGCAGGGAAACACCGGGGAGCTGTTTTTT	CSALRQGNTGELFF
15	TRBV7-9	TRBJ1-2	.	.	TGTGCCAGCAGCCATAACGCGGTGCGGCACTATGGCTACACCTTC	CASSHNAVRHYGYTF
18	TRBV6-1	TRBJ1-5	few	TRBD1	TGTGCCAGCAGTGAAGCCCCTAGGACAGGGATTACCAATCAGCCCCAGCATTTT	CASSEAPRTGITNQPQHF
14	TRBV7-9	TRBJ2-5	.	.	TGTGCCAGCAGCTTAGATAGAGCTCGAGAGACCCAGTACTTC	CASSLDRARETQYF
15	TRBV28	TRBJ1-1	.	.	TGTGCCAGCAGTTTGTCTGCGGGACGAAACACTGAAGCTTTCTTT	CASSLSAGRNTEAFF
13	TRBV19	TRBJ1-6	.	.	TGTGCCAGTAGTGATGTCCGGTGGTCACCCCTCCACTTT	CASSDVRWSPLHF